This is a list of T cell receptor beta chains from one sample in a study of blood T cell repertoires in COVID-19. Method: immunoSEQ multiplex PCR; TCRdb's copy keeps in-frame clones and lacks some. The table records 70,000 to 95,000 clones, around nine tenths of them present only once. The sequenced sample consisted of peripheral blood. These receptors originate from a woman in her sixties or seventies with acute or convalescent COVID-19. The CDR3 runs from the conserved cysteine through the conserved F or W. D genes are given only for firm matches. Clone size, where shown, is once, few, many, or a class for clones that have expanded.

cdr3_nt cdr3_aa j_call d_call clone_size v_call
TGTGCCAGCAGCCAGGTTTTAAACGAGCAGTACTTC CASSQVLNEQYF TRBJ2-7 - - TRBV12-3/TRBV12-4
TGTGCCAGCAGCTGGGGACACCAGGACTACGAGCAGTACTTC CASSWGHQDYEQYF TRBJ2-7 - - TRBV11-2
TGTGCCAGTAGTATACTCGACAGCCCCAATCAGCCCCAGCATTTT CASSILDSPNQPQHF TRBJ1-5 - - TRBV19
TGTGCCAGCAGGGTACAGGGGGCTTACGAGCAGTACTTC CASRVQGAYEQYF TRBJ2-7 TRBD1 - TRBV27
TGTGCCAGCAGTTTGGGGGGAGATACGCAGTATTTT CASSLGGDTQYF TRBJ2-3 - - TRBV28
TGTGCCAGCAGCTTAGATTCCAGGAAGTATGGCTACACCTTC CASSLDSRKYGYTF TRBJ1-2 - - TRBV7-2
TGCGCCAGCAGCTCGGGGGGAGAGACCCAGTACTTC CASSSGGETQYF TRBJ2-5 TRBD2 - TRBV5-1
TGTGCCACCAGTGACGCGGATGGCTACACCTTC CATSDADGYTF TRBJ1-2 - once TRBV24-1
TGTGCCAGCAGTTACAGGACAGGGGCGAACACTGAAGCTTTCTTT CASSYRTGANTEAFF TRBJ1-1 TRBD1 once TRBV6-5
TGCAGCGTTGAAGTGGCGGGAGGGCCCGGCTACAATGAGCAGTTCTTC CSVEVAGGPGYNEQFF TRBJ2-1 TRBD2 - TRBV29-1
TGTGCCACCAGCAGAGACAGGATCCAAGAGACCCAGTACTTC CATSRDRIQETQYF TRBJ2-5 - - TRBV15
TGTGCCAGCAGCGAAAGGTTTAGCGACACCGGGGAGCTGTTTTTT CASSERFSDTGELFF TRBJ2-2 - few TRBV9
TGTGCCAGCACTCCCTTTTTTGCGGATTCGAACACTGAAGCTTTCTTT CASTPFFADSNTEAFF TRBJ1-1 - - TRBV7-9
TGTGCCAGCTCACCTTTTGCAGGGGACAATGAGCAGTTCTTC CASSPFAGDNEQFF TRBJ2-1 - - TRBV18
TGCGCCAGCAGCTTGGTCGGGACAGGTGCTTTGGAGACCCAGTACTTC CASSLVGTGALETQYF TRBJ2-5 TRBD1 - TRBV5-1
TGTGCCAGCAGCTATATCAGGGGGCTCTCCTACGAGCAGTACTTC CASSYIRGLSYEQYF TRBJ2-7 TRBD1 once TRBV7-9
TGTGCCAGCGCGCCTGGCGGGGCGGGAGGCGCTGAAGCTTTCTTT CASAPGGAGGAEAFF TRBJ1-1 - - TRBV3-1/TRBV3-2
TGCAGCGTAGCACAGGGCTCCTACAATGAGCAGTTCTTC CSVAQGSYNEQFF TRBJ2-1 - - TRBV29-1
TGTGCCAGCAGTAAGACAGGGGTAGAGACCCAGTACTTC CASSKTGVETQYF TRBJ2-5 TRBD1 - TRBV27
TGTGCCAGCTCAACGGATAGGACAAGTACCGGGGAGCTGTTTTTT CASSTDRTSTGELFF TRBJ2-2 - - TRBV11-2
TGTGCCAGCAGTTACTTGCGGTTTCATCCAGATACGCAGTATTTT CASSYLRFHPDTQYF TRBJ2-3 - - TRBV6-2/TRBV6-3
TGTGCCAGCAGCGTAGCCCCCGACAGAGCCTCCTATGGCTACACCTTC CASSVAPDRASYGYTF TRBJ1-2 - - TRBV9
TGTGCCACCAGCATAGGGACTAGCGTGGGGACAGATACGCAGTATTTT CATSIGTSVGTDTQYF TRBJ2-3 TRBD2 - TRBV24-1
TGTGCCAGCAGTGAAGCTCAAGCGGGAGGCTACGAGCAGTACTTC CASSEAQAGGYEQYF TRBJ2-7 TRBD2 - TRBV6-1
TGCGCCAGCACCGTCGGACAGGGGGCATTCTACGAGCAGTACTTC CASTVGQGAFYEQYF TRBJ2-7 TRBD1 - TRBV5-1
TGTGCCAGCGGGACTAGCCAGAACACCGGGGAGCTGTTTTTT CASGTSQNTGELFF TRBJ2-2 TRBD2 - TRBV27
TGTGCCAGCAGCTACCCTAGCGGGAGTCAAGAGACCCAGTACTTC CASSYPSGSQETQYF TRBJ2-5 TRBD2 once TRBV11-2
TGTGCCAGCAGTGAGCAGGCATATAGCAATCAGCCCCAGCATTTT CASSEQAYSNQPQHF TRBJ1-5 - - TRBV6-1
TGTGCCAGCAGCACCTCGGTGGACATCTATGGCTACACCTTC CASSTSVDIYGYTF TRBJ1-2 - - TRBV5-4
TGTGCCAGCAGTGAAAGACAGGGGGGCGGCCAAAATTCACCCCTCCACTTT CASSERQGGGQNSPLHF TRBJ1-6 TRBD1 - TRBV2
TGTGCCAGCAGCTTAGTAGGGACTAACAAATACAATGAGCAGTTCTTC CASSLVGTNKYNEQFF TRBJ2-1 TRBD2 - TRBV7-2
TGCGCCAGCAGCTACAACAGGGGCGAATATGGCTACACCTTC CASSYNRGEYGYTF TRBJ1-2 TRBD1 - TRBV5-1
TGTGCCAGCAGTGGTCGGGGGAGGGCAGGCCTCTACAATGAGCAGTTCTTC CASSGRGRAGLYNEQFF TRBJ2-1 TRBD2 - TRBV2
TGTGCCTGGACTCAACATGGGACAGGGACTTCACCCCTCCACTTT CAWTQHGTGTSPLHF TRBJ1-6 TRBD1 - TRBV30
TGTGCCTGGAGTGTACCAGGGTTTGGCAATCAGCCCCAGCATTTT CAWSVPGFGNQPQHF TRBJ1-5 - once TRBV30
TGCGCCAGCAGCATCGACAGGGGTGGTGAGCAGTTCTTC CASSIDRGGEQFF TRBJ2-1 TRBD1 - TRBV5-1
TGTGCCAGCAGCTTAGAGGTCTCAGGGGGTGGCTACACCTTC CASSLEVSGGGYTF TRBJ1-2 TRBD1 - TRBV7-9
TGTGCCAGCAGCTTTAGTCTAGCGGGAGTGGCAGATACGCAGTATTTT CASSFSLAGVADTQYF TRBJ2-3 TRBD2 - TRBV7-3
TGTGCCAGCAGTTCTCAAACCAACTATCAGGGCTACACCTTC CASSSQTNYQGYTF TRBJ1-2 - once TRBV27
TGTGCCAGCAGCAAGCCGGAGGCAAACACTGAAGCTTTCTTT CASSKPEANTEAFF TRBJ1-1 - - TRBV27
TGTGCCAGCAGCGCCCCGCGAACACAGGGGACGGGGGATGGCTACACCTTC CASSAPRTQGTGDGYTF TRBJ1-2 - - TRBV21-1
TGTGCCAGCAGTTTATGGTCGAGCTCCTACAATGAGCAGTTCTTC CASSLWSSSYNEQFF TRBJ2-1 - once TRBV28
TGTGCCAGCAGCAAAAACAGGGGGGGCACCGGGGAGCTGTTTTTT CASSKNRGGTGELFF TRBJ2-2 - - TRBV5-4
TGTGCCAGCAGTCGAAAGACAGGGACAGATACGCAGTATTTT CASSRKTGTDTQYF TRBJ2-3 TRBD1 - TRBV6-6
TGTGCCAGCTCTGGGCGGGGAGCTAACTATGGCTACACCTTC CASSGRGANYGYTF TRBJ1-2 - - TRBV18
TGTGCCAGCAGCCACAGGCGGGGGAGCTCCTACGAGCAGTACTTC CASSHRRGSSYEQYF TRBJ2-7 TRBD2 - TRBV3-1/TRBV3-2
TGTGCCAGCAGCCCCCGCGGGACTAGCGTTGACACAGATACGCAGTATTTT CASSPRGTSVDTDTQYF TRBJ2-3 TRBD2 - TRBV9
TGTGCCAGTAGTATCAAGGTCACGGGTAGGGGCTACACCTTC CASSIKVTGRGYTF TRBJ1-2 - - TRBV19
TGTGCCAGCTCACGGGCGCTTCAGGGCTACGAGCAGTACTTC CASSRALQGYEQYF TRBJ2-7 - - TRBV18
TGCGCCAGCAGGTGGGGACAGGGGGCTTCCTACGAGCAGTACTTC CASRWGQGASYEQYF TRBJ2-7 TRBD1 - TRBV5-1
TGTGCCAGCAGTGAACCCCGTCGTGGTGTGAGCGGGACCGAGCAGTACTTC CASSEPRRGVSGTEQYF TRBJ2-7 TRBD2 - TRBV6-1